Following are 13 T cell receptor beta chains from one sample sequenced in a study of T-cell memory formation after mild COVID-19. A single record per CDR3 protein comes from TCRdb applying MiXCR to the 5' RACE reads. This table has about 40,000 distinct CDR3 sequences, about 6.1% appearing once. Input material: PBMCs or a T cell subset sorted from them (not recorded which). The source of these receptors is an adult who had mild COVID-19 (a few samples of this study predate the infection). Cell type and time point are not known.

This clonotype showed up many times. The CDR3 DNA follows: TGTGCCAGCAGTCTAGCGGGAGGGCCGAGAGGCACAGATACGCAGTATTTT. Translated, it gives CASSLAGGPRGTDTQYF. The rearrangement uses TRBV6-6 and TRBJ2-3, with TRBD2 matching 12 bases. The CDR3 runs to 17 residues. V lost 5 bases to trimming and J lost 1 base; unmatched junction nucleotides: 7. The germline V gene has CDR1 MNHNY and CDR2 SVGAGI (reference sequence).

V and J are TRBV5-1 and TRBJ2-3, with 12 positions matching TRBD2. V lost 0 bases and J lost 7; bases outside the gene matches: 9. Germline V CDR1 and CDR2: SGHRS, YFSETQ. The CDR3 contains 17 residues. The chain's CDR3 is CASSLETSGGPGHTQYF. The CDR3 DNA reads TGCGCCAGCAGCTTGGAGACTAGCGGGGGCCCGGGGCATACGCAGTATTTT.

The chain links TRBV7-9 to TRBJ2-2; TRBD1 aligns across 7 bases. The V and J ends lost 0 bases and 4 bases, in that order; junction bases with no gene match: 2. CDR3 length equals 15 residues. Germline V lookup: CDR1 SEHNR, CDR2 FQNEAQ (reference sequence). CDR3 sequence: CASSLATGSTGELFF. CDR3 coding DNA: TGTGCCAGCAGCTTAGCGACAGGGAGCACCGGGGAGCTGTTTTTT.

This chain connects TRBV6-5 to TRBJ2-4; D might be TRBD1 or TRBD2, each matching 7 bases. The CDR3 spans 13 residues. The germline V gene has CDR1 MNHEY and CDR2 SVGAGI. V lost 5 bases and J lost 9, with 14 bases in between. The CDR3 spells CASSETGRGIQYF. CDR3 DNA: TGTGCCAGCAGTGAGACAGGGAGGGGCATTCAGTACTTC.

This clonotype has a single count. V gene TRBV19 combines with J gene TRBJ1-1; D ambiguous. The V gene lost 6 bases and the J gene lost 1 base, with 18 bases spanning the gap. The CDR3 runs 16 residues. The germline V gene has CDR1 LNHDA and CDR2 SQIVND (reference sequence). The CDR3 reads CASRGPRTTPNTEAFF. As DNA, the CDR3 is TGTGCCAGTAGGGGTCCCAGGACCACTCCGAACACTGAAGCTTTCTTT.

This chain connects TRBV6-5 to TRBJ2-3, with no clear D. This CDR3 has 14 amino acids. Deletions cut 6 bases from V and 1 base from J, with 11 bases between. Germline V gene lookup returns CDR1 MNHEY and CDR2 SVGAGI. CDR3 amino acids: CASSRTPGTDTQYF. As DNA, the CDR3 is TGTGCCAGCAGCCGTACACCAGGCACAGATACGCAGTATTTT.

This clonotype appeared many times. The chain couples TRBV4-3 to TRBJ1-2, with no clear D. The germline V gene has CDR1 LGHNA and CDR2 YSLEER. V lost 1 base and J lost 7, with 7 bases in between. The CDR3 covers 12 residues. CDR3 in DNA: TGCGCCAGCAGCCAAGCCAGCGGTGGCTACACCTTC. It encodes CASSQASGGYTF.

Relative to its sample, this clonotype is medium-sized. This chain links TRBV5-1 with TRBJ2-7; D gene uncertain. Trimming shortened V by 0 bases and J by 3 bases, and 1 base separated the two germline ends. CDR3 length: 11 amino acids. Looked up from germline, CDR1 is SGHRS and CDR2 is YFSETQ. The CDR3 region is CASSLGYEQYF. In nucleotides, the CDR3 is TGCGCCAGCAGCTTGGGCTACGAGCAGTACTTC. The whole variable domain, filled in from reference TRBV5-1 and TRBJ2-7, reads KAGVTQTPRYLIKTRGQQVTLSCSPISGHRSVSWYQQTPGQGLQFLFEYFSETQRNKGNFPGRFSGRQFSNSRSEMNVSTLELGDSALYLCASSLGYEQYFGPGTRLTVT.

The chain couples TRBV6-5 to TRBJ2-2; 7 positions agree with TRBD1. Losses at the gene ends were 5 bases for V and 3 bases for J; bases not matched to a gene: 9. The CDR3 is made up of 16 amino acids. The germline CDR1 and CDR2 sequences are MNHEY and SVGAGI. CDR3 nucleotides: TGTGCCAGCAGTAGAACGGATACAGGGGACACCGGGGAGCTGTTTTTT. Its protein is CASSRTDTGDTGELFF.

This clonotype was found many times. The chain links TRBV5-1 to TRBJ1-6; D gene unclear. The V and J ends lost 0 bases and 7 bases respectively, with 5 bases between them. The germline CDR1 and CDR2 sequences are SGHRS and YFSETQ. This CDR3 is built from 13 residues. The CDR3 is CASSLAINSPLHF. For the CDR3, the DNA is TGCGCCAGCAGCTTGGCCATAAATTCACCCCTCCACTTT.

This clonotype appeared many times. The chain recombines TRBV5-1 with TRBJ2-5, with D perhaps TRBD1 or TRBD2 (6 bases each). Trimming took 0 bases from V and 4 from J, leaving 13 bases between them. The V gene's germline CDR1 is SGHRS and CDR2 YFSETQ. This CDR3 has 15 residues. In DNA form, the CDR3 reads TGCGCCAGCAGCTTGGCTGGGGGGCTGGGAGAGACCCAGTACTTC. This gives the protein CASSLAGGLGETQYF.

Many counts were recorded for this clonotype. V usage is TRBV5-1 and J usage is TRBJ2-2, with TRBD2 identical over 8 bases. Germline V lookup: CDR1 SGHRS, CDR2 YFSETQ. The CDR3 is made up of 15 amino acids. The J segment lost 4 bases and the V segment lost 4 bases, leaving 6 bases of the junction unmatched. CDR3 nucleotide sequence: TGCGCCAGCAGCCCGGGACTAGTAGGCACCGGGGAGCTGTTTTTT. Its protein product is CASSPGLVGTGELFF. The entire variable domain, with the rest obtained from reference TRBV5-1 and TRBJ2-2, is as follows: KAGVTQTPRYLIKTRGQQVTLSCSPISGHRSVSWYQQTPGQGLQFLFEYFSETQRNKGNFPGRFSGRQFSNSRSEMNVSTLELGDSALYLCASSPGLVGTGELFFGEGSRLTVL.

The J gene is TRBJ1-2, the V gene TRBV5-6; D is undetermined. The V end lost 0 bases, the J end lost 4 bases, and 13 bases lay between the germline ends. Per germline, CDR1 SGHDT and CDR2 YYEEEE. The CDR3 length is 15 residues. The CDR3 loop reads CASSLERAAPYGYTF. In DNA form, the CDR3 reads TGTGCCAGCAGCTTGGAACGGGCAGCCCCCTATGGCTACACCTTC.